This T cell receptor (beta chain) was obtained from a study of blood T cell repertoires in COVID-19. Study-level background: COVID-19 samples, acute and convalescent, were from the United States, Italy and Spain. PBMCs, B-cell-depleted T cells, or T cells provided the cDNA or gDNA that made up the material.

Source study methods: Amplification from reference gene primers served as the basis for estimated nucleated cell counts. The protocol was immunoSEQ multiplex PCR, while the TCRdb copy is restricted to in-frame clones and leaves out a portion. D and trimming were read from the DNA, whereas the V and J calls and clone size are those reported in that table. The repertoire holds about 380,000 clones, with 70% to 85% as singletons. Per the germline V gene, CDR1 is KGHSH and CDR2 is LQKENI. V lost 7 bases to trimming and J lost 2 bases, with 10 bases between them. This CDR3 region has 13 residues. The sequence derives from a human donor with acute or convalescent COVID-19. The donor label of this sample is uncertain. The chain has TRBV18 and TRBJ2-3; D is possibly TRBD1 (5 bases). The sample consisted of peripheral blood. The CDR3 DNA sequence: TGTGCCAGCTTCCAGGGTTTCACAGATACGCAGTATTTT. It specifies CASFQGFTDTQYF.